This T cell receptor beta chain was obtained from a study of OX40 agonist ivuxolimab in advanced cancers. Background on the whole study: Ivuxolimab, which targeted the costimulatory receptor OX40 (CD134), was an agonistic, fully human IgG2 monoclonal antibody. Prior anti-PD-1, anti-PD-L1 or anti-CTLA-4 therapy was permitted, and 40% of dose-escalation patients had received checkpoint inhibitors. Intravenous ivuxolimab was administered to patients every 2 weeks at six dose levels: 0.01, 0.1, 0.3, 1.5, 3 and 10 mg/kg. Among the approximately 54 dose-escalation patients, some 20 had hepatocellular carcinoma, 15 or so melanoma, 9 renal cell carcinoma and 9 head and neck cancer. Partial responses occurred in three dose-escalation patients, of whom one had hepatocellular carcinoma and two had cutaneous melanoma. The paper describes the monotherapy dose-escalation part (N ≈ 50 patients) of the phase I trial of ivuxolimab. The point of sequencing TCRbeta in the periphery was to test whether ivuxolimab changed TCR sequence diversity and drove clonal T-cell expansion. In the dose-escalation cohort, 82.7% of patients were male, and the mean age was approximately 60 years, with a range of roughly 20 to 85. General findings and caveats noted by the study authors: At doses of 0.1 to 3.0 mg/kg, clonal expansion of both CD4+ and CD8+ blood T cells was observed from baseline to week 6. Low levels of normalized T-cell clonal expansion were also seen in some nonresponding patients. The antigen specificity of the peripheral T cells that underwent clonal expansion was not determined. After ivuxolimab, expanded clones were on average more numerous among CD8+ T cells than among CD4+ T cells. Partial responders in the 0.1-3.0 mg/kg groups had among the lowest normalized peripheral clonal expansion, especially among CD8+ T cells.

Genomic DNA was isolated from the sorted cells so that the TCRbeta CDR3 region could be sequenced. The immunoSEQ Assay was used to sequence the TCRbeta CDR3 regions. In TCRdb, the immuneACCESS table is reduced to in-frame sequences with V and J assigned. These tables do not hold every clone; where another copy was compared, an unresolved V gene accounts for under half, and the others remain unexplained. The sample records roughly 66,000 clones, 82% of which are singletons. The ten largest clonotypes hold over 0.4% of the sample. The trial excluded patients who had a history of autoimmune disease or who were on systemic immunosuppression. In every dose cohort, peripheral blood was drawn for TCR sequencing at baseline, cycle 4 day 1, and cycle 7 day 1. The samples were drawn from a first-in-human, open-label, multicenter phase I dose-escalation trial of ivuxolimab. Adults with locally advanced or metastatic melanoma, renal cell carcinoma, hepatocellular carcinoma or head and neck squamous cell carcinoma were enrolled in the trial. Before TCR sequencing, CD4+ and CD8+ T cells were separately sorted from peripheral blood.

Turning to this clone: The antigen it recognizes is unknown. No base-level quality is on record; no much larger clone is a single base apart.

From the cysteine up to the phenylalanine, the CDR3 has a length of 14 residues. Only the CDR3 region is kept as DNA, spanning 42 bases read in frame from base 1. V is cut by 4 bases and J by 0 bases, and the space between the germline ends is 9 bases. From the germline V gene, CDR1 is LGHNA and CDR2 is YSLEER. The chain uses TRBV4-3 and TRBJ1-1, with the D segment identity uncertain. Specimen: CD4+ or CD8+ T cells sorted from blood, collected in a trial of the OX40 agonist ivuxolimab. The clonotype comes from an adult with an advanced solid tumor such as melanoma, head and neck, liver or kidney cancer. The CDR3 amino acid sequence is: CASSRAQVNTEAFF. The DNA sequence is TGCGCCAGCAGCCGCGCGCAAGTGAACACTGAAGCTTTCTTT.